This TCR beta chain was recorded in a study of cytomegalovirus exposure and HLA in healthy donors. The primer mix had 60 Vbeta and 13 Jbeta primers. Produced via immunoSEQ multiplex PCR; TCRdb's table is partial and in-frame only. The sample contains about 200,000 clones, approximately 86% of which appear only once. The length of the CDR3 is 19 residues. The J segment lost 3 bases and the V segment lost 0 bases, leaving 11 bases of the junction unmatched. Germline V gene lookup returns CDR1 SGHTA and CDR2 FQGNSA. V usage is TRBV7-2 and J usage is TRBJ2-3; 11 bases map to TRBD2. This receptor was obtained from a woman in her twenties or thirties in good health and CMV-seronegative. The sequenced sample was PBMCs. CDR3 sequence: CASSLAASIAGGPTDTQYF. The DNA of the CDR3 is TGTGCCAGCAGCTTAGCGGCTTCTATAGCGGGGGGGCCGACAGATACGCAGTATTTT. Full variable domain (remainder filled in from reference TRBV7-2 and TRBJ2-3): GAGVSQSPSNKVTEKGKDVELRCDPISGHTALYWYRQSLGQGLEFLIYFQGNSAPDKSGLPSDRFSAERTGGSVSTLTIQRTQQEDSAVYLCASSLAASIAGGPTDTQYFGPGTRLTVL.